These 31 T cell receptor beta chains came from one sample sequenced in a study of T cells in severe cutaneous drug reactions. Libraries were made by iRepertoire multiplex PCR with TCR subtype-specific primers for bulk and single-cell sequencing. TCRdb re-called the multiplex PCR reads and shows each CDR3 protein once, DNA omitted. The sample data list fewer than 10,000 distinct CDR3 sequences. The patients sequenced had a carbamazepine-induced Stevens-Johnson syndrome or toxic epidermal necrolysis reaction. Specimen: cells from a skin blister. The origin of the receptors is a human donor with a severe cutaneous adverse drug reaction.

Considering frequency, this clonotype is medium-sized. The chain recombines TRBV9 with TRBJ2-1; TCRdb's D call of TRBD2 is untestable without DNA. The germline CDR1 and CDR2 sequences are SGDLS and YYNGEE. CDR3 length: 16 amino acids. This chain's CDR3 is CASSVAGLATYNEQFF.

The rearrangement uses TRBV11-2 and TRBJ2-2; the TRBD1 assignment by TCRdb is unverifiable without DNA. The CDR3 length is 14 residues. Germline CDR1 SGHAT, CDR2 FQNNGV. The CDR3 sequence: CASILQGATGELFF.

CDR3 protein: CASSPRGTLGRSSYNEQFF. V usage is TRBV28 and J usage is TRBJ2-1; TCRdb selects TRBD1, and the lack of DNA leaves this call unchecked. Germline-derived CDR1 and CDR2 are MDHEN and SYDVKM. The CDR3 contains 19 residues.

The CDR3 reads CASSPIRGEGDTQYF. The J gene is TRBJ2-3, the V gene TRBV27; with no DNA, the TCRdb D assignment of TRBD1 cannot be verified. Per germline, CDR1 MNHEY and CDR2 SMNVEV (reference sequence). The CDR3 runs 15 residues.

This chain uses TRBV4-1 with TRBJ1-3. Germline V CDR1 and CDR2: MGHRA, YSYEKL. The CDR3 runs 15 residues. CDR3 protein: CASSQVLTAGNTIYF.

The rearrangement joins TRBV5-4 to TRBJ2-3; TCRdb returns TRBD1, unconfirmable since there is no DNA. The CDR3 covers 17 residues. Germline V gene lookup returns CDR1 SGHNT and CDR2 YYREEE (reference sequence). CDR3 sequence reads: CASSLTGLRGSTDTQYF.

The chain is built from TRBV11-2 and TRBJ1-1; TCRdb calls TRBD1, which cannot be checked without DNA. CDR3 length: 14 residues. The germline CDR1 and CDR2 sequences are SGHAT and FQNNGV. The CDR3 here is CASSPTEGTTEAFF.

The chain uses TRBV4-3 and TRBJ2-1; TCRdb picks TRBD2, but there is no DNA to check that call. Germline V lookup: CDR1 LGHNA, CDR2 YSLEER. The CDR3 contains 17 residues. The CDR3 here is CASSQERAGLSYNEQFF.

This sequence joins TRBV29-1 and TRBJ1-1; TCRdb indicates TRBD1, and absent DNA this call remains unverified. CDR3 length equals 13 residues. Germline V gene sequence: CDR1 SQVTM, CDR2 ANQGSEA. This chain's CDR3 is CSVPGTGGTEAFF.

The rearrangement links TRBV29-1 to TRBJ2-7; the TCRdb call, TRBD1, lacks DNA for checking. CDR3 length equals 15 residues. CDR1 and CDR2 from the germline V gene are SQVTM and ANQGSEA. CDR3 loop: CSVQLRGGLGYEQYF.

The chain couples TRBV4-3 to TRBJ2-3; the D call from TCRdb, TRBD2, cannot be confirmed without DNA. Germline assignment: CDR1 LGHNA and CDR2 YSLEER. The CDR3 runs to 15 residues. This chain's CDR3 is CASTPGLAGIDTQYF.

The V and J genes are TRBV28 and TRBJ1-2. CDR1 and CDR2 (germline): MDHEN, SYDVKM. This CDR3 spans 13 amino acids. The CDR3 protein is CASSPPKSYGYTF.

The chain has TRBV12-3 or TRBV12-4 and TRBJ1-3. CDR3 size: 11 residues. The chain's CDR3 is CASSLGEAIYF.

The chain recombines TRBV12-3 or TRBV12-4 with TRBJ1-1. The CDR3 is 13 residues long. The chain's CDR3 is CASSPHGDSEAFF.

This clonotype counts as medium-sized by frequency. The J gene is TRBJ2-3, the V gene TRBV12-3 or TRBV12-4; no DNA is available, so the TRBD1 call from TCRdb remains unchecked. This CDR3 contains 14 residues. The CDR3 protein is CASSLVPRGDTQYF.

The chain recombines TRBV27 with TRBJ2-1. The CDR3 length is 15 residues. Germline V CDR1 and CDR2: MNHEY, SMNVEV (reference sequence). The CDR3 protein is CASSLLTMLGNEQFF.

The rearrangement joins TRBV27 to TRBJ1-4. Germline CDR1 and CDR2: MNHEY and SMNVEV (reference sequence). The CDR3 consists of 12 residues. The CDR3 here is CASSHNNEKLFF.

The chain has TRBV12-3 or TRBV12-4 and TRBJ2-3; TCRdb reports TRBD2, a call that lacks DNA to check it against. The CDR3 is 11 amino acids. The CDR3 reads CASSLTGGPYF.

This chain uses TRBV11-2 with TRBJ2-7; TCRdb gives TRBD1 as the D gene, but with no DNA this cannot be confirmed. CDR3 length: 13 residues. The V gene's germline CDR1 is SGHAT and CDR2 FQNNGV. The CDR3 sequence: CASSSTRGYEQYF.

V usage is TRBV18 and J usage is TRBJ2-3; TCRdb's D call of TRBD1 is untestable without DNA. The CDR3 is made up of 16 amino acids. CDR1 and CDR2 from the germline V gene are KGHSH and LQKENI. The CDR3 sequence is CASSPGKGFGTDTQYF.

The chain joins TRBV28 to TRBJ2-6; TCRdb picks TRBD1, but there is no DNA to check that call. The germline CDR1 and CDR2 sequences are MDHEN and SYDVKM. The CDR3 is 14 amino acids. CDR3 sequence: CATAGRGGANVLTF. Full variable domain (missing parts from reference TRBV28 and TRBJ2-6): DVKVTQSSRYLVKRTGEKVFLECVQDMDHENMFWYRQDPGLGLRLIYFSYDVKMKEKGDIPEGYSVSREKKERFSLILESASTNQTSMYLCATAGRGGANVLTFGAGSRLTVL.

This chain uses TRBV6-2 or TRBV6-3 with TRBJ2-2. CDR1 and CDR2 (germline): MNHEY, SVGEGT. CDR3 length: 12 residues. The CDR3 here is CASSLRLGELFF.

The chain is built from TRBV7-8 and TRBJ2-7; TCRdb's D call of TRBD1 is untestable without DNA. The CDR3 is made up of 13 amino acids. CDR1 SGHVS and CDR2 FQNEAQ come from the germline V gene. Here the CDR3 reads CASSLGQLYEQYF.

The CDR3 protein is CASSPGLAGERETQYF. V is TRBV11-2 and J is TRBJ2-5; TCRdb returns TRBD2, unconfirmable since there is no DNA. The CDR3 contains 16 residues. CDR1 is SGHAT, CDR2 FQNNGV, per germline.

The rearrangement uses TRBV27 and TRBJ1-1; the D gene TCRdb calls, TRBD1, cannot be checked with no DNA. The CDR3 consists of 15 residues. Germline lookup yields CDR1 MNHEY and CDR2 SMNVEV (reference sequence). The CDR3 spells CASSPGWGGNTEAFF.

The gene calls are TRBV29-1 and TRBJ2-7; TCRdb names TRBD2, which stays unverified in the absence of DNA. The CDR3 contains 11 residues. Looked up from germline, CDR1 is SQVTM and CDR2 is ANQGSEA. CDR3 in amino acids: CSARTAWEQYF.

The chain links TRBV6-5 to TRBJ1-1. The CDR3 sequence is 13 residues long. Per the germline V gene, CDR1 is MNHEY and CDR2 is SVGAGI. The chain's CDR3 is CTSSSSLNTEAFF.

This chain joins TRBV7-2 and TRBJ2-5; absent DNA, TCRdb's TRBD2 call cannot be checked. The CDR3 has 15 residues. Germline V lookup: CDR1 SGHTA, CDR2 FQGNSA. The CDR3 is CASSLLRGRRETQYF.

The chain combines TRBV29-1 with TRBJ2-5; the TCRdb call, TRBD2, lacks DNA for checking. Looked up from germline, CDR1 is SQVTM and CDR2 is ANQGSEA. CDR3 length: 15 amino acids. This CDR3 reads CSVEDLTSGSGTQYF.

The rearrangement uses TRBV12-3 or TRBV12-4 and TRBJ2-1; TCRdb's D call of TRBD1 is untestable without DNA. The CDR3 is 12 amino acids. The CDR3 sequence is CASSSSRREQFF.

This clonotype is deemed medium-sized by its frequency. The V gene is TRBV7-6, the J gene TRBJ2-7; with no DNA, the TCRdb D assignment of TRBD2 cannot be verified. There are 14 residues in the CDR3. Germline-derived CDR1 and CDR2 are SGHVS and FNYEAQ. The CDR3 sequence is CASSSTGLSYEQYF.